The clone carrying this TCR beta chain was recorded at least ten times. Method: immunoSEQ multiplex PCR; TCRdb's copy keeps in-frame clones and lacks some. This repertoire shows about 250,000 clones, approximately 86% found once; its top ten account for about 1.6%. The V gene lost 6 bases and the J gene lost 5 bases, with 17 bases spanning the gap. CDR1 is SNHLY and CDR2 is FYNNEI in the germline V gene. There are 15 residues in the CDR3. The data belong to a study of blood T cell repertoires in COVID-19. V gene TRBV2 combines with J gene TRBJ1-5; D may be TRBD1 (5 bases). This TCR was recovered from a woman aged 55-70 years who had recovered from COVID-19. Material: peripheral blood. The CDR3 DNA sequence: TGTGCCAGCAGAAGGGGTTTCAGGGTCGATCAGCCCCAGCATTTT. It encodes CASRRGFRVDQPQHF. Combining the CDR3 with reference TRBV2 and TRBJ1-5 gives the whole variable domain EPEVTQTPSHQVTQMGQEVILRCVPISNHLYFYWYRQILGQKVEFLVSFYNNEISEKSEIFDDQFSVERPDGSNFTLKIRSTKLEDSAMYFCASRRGFRVDQPQHFGDGTRLSIL.